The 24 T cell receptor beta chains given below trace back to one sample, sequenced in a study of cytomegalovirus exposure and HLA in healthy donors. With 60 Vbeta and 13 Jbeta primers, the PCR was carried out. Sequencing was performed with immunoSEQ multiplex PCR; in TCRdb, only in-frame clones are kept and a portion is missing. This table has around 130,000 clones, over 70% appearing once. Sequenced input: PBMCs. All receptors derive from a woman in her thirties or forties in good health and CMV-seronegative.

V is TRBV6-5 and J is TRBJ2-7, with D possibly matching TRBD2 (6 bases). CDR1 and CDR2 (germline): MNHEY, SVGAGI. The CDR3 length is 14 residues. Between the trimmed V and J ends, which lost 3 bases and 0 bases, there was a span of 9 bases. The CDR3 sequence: CASSYFGSSYEQYF. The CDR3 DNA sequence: TGTGCCAGCAGTTATTTCGGGAGCTCCTACGAGCAGTACTTC.

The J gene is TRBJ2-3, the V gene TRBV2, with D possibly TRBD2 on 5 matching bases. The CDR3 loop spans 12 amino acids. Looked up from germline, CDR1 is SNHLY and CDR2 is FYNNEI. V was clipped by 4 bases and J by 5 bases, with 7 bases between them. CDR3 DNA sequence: TGTGCCAGCAGTGCGGGGAGAGATACGCAGTATTTT. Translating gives CASSAGRDTQYF.

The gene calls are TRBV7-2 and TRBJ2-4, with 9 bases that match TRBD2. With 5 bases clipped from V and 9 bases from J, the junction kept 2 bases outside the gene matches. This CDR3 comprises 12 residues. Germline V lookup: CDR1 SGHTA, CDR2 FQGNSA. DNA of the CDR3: TGTGCCAGCAGCCGAGCGGGGGGCATTCAGTACTTC. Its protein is CASSRAGGIQYF.

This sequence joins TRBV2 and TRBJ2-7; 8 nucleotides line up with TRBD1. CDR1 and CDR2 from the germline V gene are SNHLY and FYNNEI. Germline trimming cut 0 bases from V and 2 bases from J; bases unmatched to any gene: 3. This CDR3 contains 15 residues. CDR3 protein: CASSEAGQGTYEQYF. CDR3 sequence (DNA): TGTGCCAGCAGTGAAGCCGGACAGGGCACCTACGAGCAGTACTTC.

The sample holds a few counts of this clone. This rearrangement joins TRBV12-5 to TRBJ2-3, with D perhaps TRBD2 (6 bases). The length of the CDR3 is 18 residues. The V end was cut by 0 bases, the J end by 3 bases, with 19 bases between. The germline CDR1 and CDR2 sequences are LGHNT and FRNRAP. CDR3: CASGLVPDPRGTTDTQYF. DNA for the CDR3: TGTGCTAGTGGTTTGGTACCCGACCCGCGGGGTACTACAGATACGCAGTATTTT.

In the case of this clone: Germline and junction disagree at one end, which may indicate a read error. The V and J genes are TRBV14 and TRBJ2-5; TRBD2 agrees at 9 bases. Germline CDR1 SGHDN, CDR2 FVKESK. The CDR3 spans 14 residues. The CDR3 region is CASSHLSGGPLKNF. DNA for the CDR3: TGTGCCAGCAGCCACCTTAGCGGGGGACCCCTTAAGAACTTC.

CDR3 in amino acids: CASSSRTGPNQPQHF. The CDR3 DNA is TGTGCCAGCAGCTCTCGGACAGGGCCCAATCAGCCCCAGCATTTT. The chain carries TRBV25-1 and TRBJ1-5; TRBD1 matches at 8 bases. Germline V gives CDR1 MGHDK, CDR2 SYGVNS. Germline trimming cut 6 bases from V and 3 bases from J; bases unmatched to any gene: 7. CDR3 length equals 15 residues. The variable domain in full, with the rest retrieved from reference TRBV25-1 and TRBJ1-5, is EADIYQTPRYLVIGTGKKITLECSQTMGHDKMYWYQQDPGMELHLIHYSYGVNSTEKGDLSSESTVSRIRTEHFPLTLESARPSHTSQYLCASSSRTGPNQPQHFGDGTRLSIL.

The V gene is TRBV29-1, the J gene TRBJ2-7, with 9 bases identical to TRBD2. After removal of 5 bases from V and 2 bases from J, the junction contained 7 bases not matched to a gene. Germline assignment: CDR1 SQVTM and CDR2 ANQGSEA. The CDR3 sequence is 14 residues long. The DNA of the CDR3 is TGCAGCGTTACTCTAGCGGGGATAGCCTACGAGCAGTACTTC. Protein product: CSVTLAGIAYEQYF.

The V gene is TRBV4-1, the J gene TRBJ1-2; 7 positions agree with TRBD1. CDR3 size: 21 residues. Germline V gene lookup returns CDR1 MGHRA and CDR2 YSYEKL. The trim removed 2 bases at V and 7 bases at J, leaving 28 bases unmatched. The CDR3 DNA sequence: TGCGCCAGCAGCCAAAGCAATGGAACCCCCTTAGACAGGGCCTCAAGAGTTGGCTACACCTTC. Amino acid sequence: CASSQSNGTPLDRASRVGYTF.

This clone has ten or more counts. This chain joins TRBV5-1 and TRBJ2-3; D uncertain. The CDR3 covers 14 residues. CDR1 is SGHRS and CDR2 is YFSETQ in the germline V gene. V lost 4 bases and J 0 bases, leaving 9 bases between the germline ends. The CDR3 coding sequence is TGCGCCAGCAGCCCGCTAGGTAGCACAGATACGCAGTATTTT. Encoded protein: CASSPLGSTDTQYF.

The CDR3 region has the DNA TGTGCCAGCAGTGAATGGAAAGGGGGCGAACAAGGTGAGCAGTTCTTC. Translating it yields CASSEWKGGEQGEQFF. The V and J genes are TRBV25-1 and TRBJ2-1, with 7 bases lining up with TRBD1. The CDR3 loop spans 16 amino acids. The germline CDR1 and CDR2 sequences are MGHDK and SYGVNS. The trim removed 1 base at V and 9 bases at J, leaving 12 bases unmatched.

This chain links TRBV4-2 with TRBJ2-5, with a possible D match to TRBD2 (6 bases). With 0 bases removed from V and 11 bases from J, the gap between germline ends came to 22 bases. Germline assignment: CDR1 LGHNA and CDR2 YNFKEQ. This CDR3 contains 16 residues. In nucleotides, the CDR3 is TGTGCCAGCAGCCAAGATTTGGGGGACTCTACGGCAGAGCAGTACTTC. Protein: CASSQDLGDSTAEQYF.

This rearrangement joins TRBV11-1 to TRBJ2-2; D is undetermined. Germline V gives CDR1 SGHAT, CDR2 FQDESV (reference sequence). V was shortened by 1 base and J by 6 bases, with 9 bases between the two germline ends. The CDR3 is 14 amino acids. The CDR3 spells CASSLGPRAGELFF. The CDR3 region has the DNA TGTGCCAGCAGCTTAGGCCCACGGGCCGGGGAGCTGTTTTTT.

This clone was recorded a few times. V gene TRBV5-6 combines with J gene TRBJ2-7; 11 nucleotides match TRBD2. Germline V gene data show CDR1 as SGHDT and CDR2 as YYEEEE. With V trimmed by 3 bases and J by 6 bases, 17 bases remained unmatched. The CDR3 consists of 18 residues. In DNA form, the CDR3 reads TGTGCCAGCAGCTCCCGGAAACTTATAGCGGGAGGGCCTCGCGAGCAGTACTTC. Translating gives CASSSRKLIAGGPREQYF.

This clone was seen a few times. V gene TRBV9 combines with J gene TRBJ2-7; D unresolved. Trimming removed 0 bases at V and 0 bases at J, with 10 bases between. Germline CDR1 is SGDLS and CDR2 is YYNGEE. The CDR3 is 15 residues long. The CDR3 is CASSVGTVSSYEQYF. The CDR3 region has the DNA TGTGCCAGCAGCGTAGGAACGGTGAGCTCCTACGAGCAGTACTTC.

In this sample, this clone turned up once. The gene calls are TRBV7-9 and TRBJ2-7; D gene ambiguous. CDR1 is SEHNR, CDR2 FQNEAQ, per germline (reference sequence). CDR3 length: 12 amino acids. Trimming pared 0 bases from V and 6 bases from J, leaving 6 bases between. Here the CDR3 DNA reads TGTGCCAGCAGCTTAGCCGGGTCCGAGCAGTACTTC. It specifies CASSLAGSEQYF.

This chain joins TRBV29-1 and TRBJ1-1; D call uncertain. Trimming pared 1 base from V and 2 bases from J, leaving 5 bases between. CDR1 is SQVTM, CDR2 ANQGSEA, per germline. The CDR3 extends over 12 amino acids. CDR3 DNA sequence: TGCAGCGTTGAAGCCACTAACACTGAAGCTTTCTTT. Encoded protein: CSVEATNTEAFF.

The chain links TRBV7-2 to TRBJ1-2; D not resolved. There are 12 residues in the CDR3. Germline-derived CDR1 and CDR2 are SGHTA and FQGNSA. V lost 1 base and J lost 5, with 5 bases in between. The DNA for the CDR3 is TGTGCCAGCAGCTTAGAGCAATATGGCTACACCTTC. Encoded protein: CASSLEQYGYTF. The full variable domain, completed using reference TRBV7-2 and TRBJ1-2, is GAGVSQSPSNKVTEKGKDVELRCDPISGHTALYWYRQSLGQGLEFLIYFQGNSAPDKSGLPSDRFSAERTGGSVSTLTIQRTQQEDSAVYLCASSLEQYGYTFGSGTRLTVV.

The CDR3 loop reads CASSFRQGTYEQYF. The CDR3 region has the DNA TGTGCCAGCAGTTTTCGACAGGGGACCTACGAGCAGTACTTC. The V gene is TRBV28, the J gene TRBJ2-7; 8 positions match TRBD1. The germline gives CDR1 MDHEN, CDR2 SYDVKM. The CDR3 runs to 14 residues. Unmatched junction bases numbered 3, after V lost 3 bases and J lost 2 bases.

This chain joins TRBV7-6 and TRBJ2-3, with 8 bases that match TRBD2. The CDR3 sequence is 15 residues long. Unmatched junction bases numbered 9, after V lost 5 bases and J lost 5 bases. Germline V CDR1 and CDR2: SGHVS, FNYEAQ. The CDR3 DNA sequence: TGTGCCAGCAGCATCAGCGGGAGTCTTGGAGATACGCAGTATTTT. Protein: CASSISGSLGDTQYF.

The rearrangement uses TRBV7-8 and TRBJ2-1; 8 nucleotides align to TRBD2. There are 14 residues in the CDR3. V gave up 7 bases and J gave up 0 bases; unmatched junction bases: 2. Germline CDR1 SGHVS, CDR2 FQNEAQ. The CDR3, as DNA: TGTGCCAGCACGGGGGGGAGCTCCTACAATGAGCAGTTCTTC. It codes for CASTGGSSYNEQFF. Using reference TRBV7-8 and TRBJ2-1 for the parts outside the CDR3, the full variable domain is GAGVSQSPRYKVAKRGQDVALRCDPISGHVSLFWYQQALGQGPEFLTYFQNEAQLDKSGLPSDRFFAERPEGSVSTLKIQRTQQEDSAVYLCASTGGSSYNEQFFGPGTRLTVL.

DNA of the CDR3: TGTGCCAGCAGTGTAGTATGGAACACCGGGGAGCTGTTTTTT. As protein: CASSVVWNTGELFF. The chain couples TRBV6-1 to TRBJ2-2, with no clear D. The CDR3 covers 14 residues. Germline CDR1 is MNHNS and CDR2 is SASEGT. The V gene lost 4 bases and the J gene lost 1 base, with 7 bases spanning the gap.

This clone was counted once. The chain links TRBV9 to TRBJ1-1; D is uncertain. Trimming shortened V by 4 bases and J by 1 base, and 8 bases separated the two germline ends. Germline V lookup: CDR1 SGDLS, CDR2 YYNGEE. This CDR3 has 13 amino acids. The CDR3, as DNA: TGTGCCAGCAGCACACATGGGAACACTGAAGCTTTCTTT. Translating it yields CASSTHGNTEAFF.

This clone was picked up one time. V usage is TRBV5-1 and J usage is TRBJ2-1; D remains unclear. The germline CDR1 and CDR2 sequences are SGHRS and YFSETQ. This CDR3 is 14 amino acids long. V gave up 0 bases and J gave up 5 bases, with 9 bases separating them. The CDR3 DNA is TGCGCCAGCAGCTTGGTGGGCGCCCACAATGAGCAGTTCTTC. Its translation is CASSLVGAHNEQFF.